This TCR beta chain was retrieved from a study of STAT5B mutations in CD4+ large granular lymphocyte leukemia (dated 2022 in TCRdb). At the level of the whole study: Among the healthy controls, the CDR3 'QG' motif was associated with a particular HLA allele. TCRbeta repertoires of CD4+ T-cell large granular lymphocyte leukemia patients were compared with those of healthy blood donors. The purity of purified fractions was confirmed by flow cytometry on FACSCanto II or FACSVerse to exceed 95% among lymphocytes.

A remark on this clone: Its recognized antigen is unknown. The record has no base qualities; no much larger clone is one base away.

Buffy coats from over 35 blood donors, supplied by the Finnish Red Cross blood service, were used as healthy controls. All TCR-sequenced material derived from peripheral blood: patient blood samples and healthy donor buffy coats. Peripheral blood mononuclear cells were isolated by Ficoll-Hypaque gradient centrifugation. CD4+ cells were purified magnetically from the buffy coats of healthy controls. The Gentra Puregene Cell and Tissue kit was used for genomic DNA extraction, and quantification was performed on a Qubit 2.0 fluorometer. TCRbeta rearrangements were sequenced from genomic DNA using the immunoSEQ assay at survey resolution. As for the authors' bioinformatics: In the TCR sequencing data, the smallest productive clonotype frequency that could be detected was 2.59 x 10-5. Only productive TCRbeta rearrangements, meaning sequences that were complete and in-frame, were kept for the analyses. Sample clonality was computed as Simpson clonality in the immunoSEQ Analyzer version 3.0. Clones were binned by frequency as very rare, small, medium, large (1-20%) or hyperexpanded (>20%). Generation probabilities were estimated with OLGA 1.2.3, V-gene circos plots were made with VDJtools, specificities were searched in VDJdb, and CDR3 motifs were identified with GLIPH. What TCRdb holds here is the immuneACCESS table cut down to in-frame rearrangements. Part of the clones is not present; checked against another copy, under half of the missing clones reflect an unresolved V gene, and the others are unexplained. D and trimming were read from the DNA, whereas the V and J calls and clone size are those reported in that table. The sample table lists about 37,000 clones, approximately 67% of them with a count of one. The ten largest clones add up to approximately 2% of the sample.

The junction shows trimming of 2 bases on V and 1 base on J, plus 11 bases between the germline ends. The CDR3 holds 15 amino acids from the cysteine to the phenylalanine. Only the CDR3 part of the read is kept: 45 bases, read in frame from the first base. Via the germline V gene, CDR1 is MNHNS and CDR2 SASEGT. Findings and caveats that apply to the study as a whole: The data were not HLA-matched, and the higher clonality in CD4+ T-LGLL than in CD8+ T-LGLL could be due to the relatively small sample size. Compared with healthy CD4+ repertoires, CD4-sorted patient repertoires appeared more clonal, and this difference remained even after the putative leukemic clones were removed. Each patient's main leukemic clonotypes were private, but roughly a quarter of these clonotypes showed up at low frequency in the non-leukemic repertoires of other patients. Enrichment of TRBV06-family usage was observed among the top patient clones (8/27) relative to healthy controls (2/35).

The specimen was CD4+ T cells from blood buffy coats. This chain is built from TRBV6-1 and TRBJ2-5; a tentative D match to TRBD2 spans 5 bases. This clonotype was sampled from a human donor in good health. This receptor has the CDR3 CASSESVAGQETQYF. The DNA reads TGTGCCAGCAGTGAATCTGTGGCGGGCCAAGAGACCCAGTACTTC.